The 27 T cell receptor beta chains in this list originate from one sample, sequenced in a study of identical twins. From the 5' RACE reads, TCRdb called clonotypes with MiXCR, one entry per CDR3 protein. The sample lists around 570,000 distinct CDR3 sequences; around a tenth were seen once. These sequences were also reported in another study, on yellow fever vaccine responses in identical twins.

The sequencing sample was made of PBMCs. These TCRs come from a woman under 30 in good health.

This clonotype was seen only a few times. The conserved phenylalanine or tryptophan is not found at the CDR3 terminus, so this likely reflects a read error. The limits of the CDR3 on the DNA are not certain, so only TCRdb's listed CDR3 is given. V is TRBV29-1 and J is TRBJ2-3; TRBD1 is taken as the D call from the table, unchecked against the DNA. The length of the CDR3 is 13 amino acids, counting both ends. CDR1 and CDR2 from the germline V gene are SQVTM and ANQGSEA. CDR3 sequence: CSVETRTGAPQVS.

This clonotype has at least ten counts. The chain recombines TRBV12-3 or TRBV12-4 with TRBJ1-5; maybe TRBD1 (5 bases). V gave up 6 bases and J gave up 9 bases, with 15 bases separating them. The CDR3 has 13 amino acids. The CDR3 is CASSRDPGGPQHF. As DNA, the CDR3 is TGTGCCAGCAGCCGGGACCCTGGGGGGCCCCAGCATTTT.

This clonotype showed up many times. The chain couples TRBV3-1 to TRBJ2-3; D gene ambiguous. The CDR3 contains 15 residues. Germline CDR1 LGHDT, CDR2 YNNKEL (reference sequence). The V and J ends lost 1 base and 0 bases respectively, with 8 bases between them. CDR3 nucleotide sequence: TGTGCCAGCAGCCAAGGAGTGGGAAGCACAGATACGCAGTATTTT. Amino acid sequence: CASSQGVGSTDTQYF.

The J gene is TRBJ2-5, the V gene TRBV9; no reliable D call. Trimming pared 0 bases from V and 1 base from J, leaving 10 bases between. This CDR3 has 15 residues. In germline, CDR1 is SGDLS, CDR2 YYNGEE. Here the CDR3 reads CASSVVGQTQETQYF. The CDR3 DNA sequence: TGTGCCAGCAGCGTAGTGGGCCAGACCCAAGAGACCCAGTACTTC.

In its sample, this clonotype was seen many times. CDR3 in amino acids: CASSTGVRDSGSYEQYF. The CDR3, as DNA: TGTGCCAGCAGTACAGGGGTCCGGGACAGTGGCTCCTACGAGCAGTACTTC. This rearrangement joins TRBV28 to TRBJ2-7; 7 bases are shared with TRBD1. Germline V lookup: CDR1 MDHEN, CDR2 SYDVKM. V lost 5 bases and J lost 0; bases outside the gene matches: 13. The CDR3 length is 17 residues. Complete variable domain (other parts from reference TRBV28 and TRBJ2-7): DVKVTQSSRYLVKRTGEKVFLECVQDMDHENMFWYRQDPGLGLRLIYFSYDVKMKEKGDIPEGYSVSREKKERFSLILESASTNQTSMYLCASSTGVRDSGSYEQYFGPGTRLTVT.

This clonotype appeared many times. V is TRBV5-1 and J is TRBJ2-7; 10 nucleotides match TRBD1. This CDR3 has 15 residues. The J segment lost 3 bases and the V segment lost 5 bases, leaving 8 bases of the junction unmatched. Germline V lookup: CDR1 SGHRS, CDR2 YFSETQ. In DNA form, the CDR3 reads TGCGCCAGCAGTTTACCGGGACAGGGGTTCTACGAGCAGTACTTC. Translation: CASSLPGQGFYEQYF.

This clonotype was recorded many times. This sequence joins TRBV7-2 and TRBJ2-7; 13 bases are shared with TRBD2. V lost 5 bases and J lost 5; bases outside the gene matches: 3. The CDR3 runs 14 residues. The germline gives CDR1 SGHTA, CDR2 FQGNSA. Here the CDR3 DNA reads TGTGCCAGCAGCCGGACTAGCGGGAGCAACGAGCAGTACTTC. It is translated as CASSRTSGSNEQYF.

In this sample, this clonotype turned up many times. V is TRBV7-2 and J is TRBJ2-5; D is ambiguous. Germline-derived CDR1 and CDR2 are SGHTA and FQGNSA. This CDR3 is 13 amino acids long. V shed 3 bases and J shed 4 bases, with 9 bases lying between them. The CDR3 sequence is CASSFRLTETQYF. CDR3 in DNA: TGTGCCAGCAGCTTCCGCCTGACAGAGACCCAGTACTTC.

Details on this clonotype: At one end, the junction sequence differs from germline, possibly due to a read error. The rearrangement links TRBV5-1 to TRBJ2-2, with D perhaps matching TRBD2 (6 bases). CDR1 is SGHRS and CDR2 is YFSETQ in the germline V gene. CDR3 length: 16 residues. CDR3 DNA sequence: TGCGCCAGCAGCTTGGTGCTAGCGTCGAACACCTGGGAGCTGTTTTTT. Translated, it gives CASSLVLASNTWELFF.

This clonotype occurred a few times. CDR3 in DNA: TGCAGTGCTTCCTGGACAGGGGTCTCCGAGCAGTTCTTC. This encodes CSASWTGVSEQFF. This rearrangement joins TRBV20-1 to TRBJ2-1; 9 positions agree with TRBD1. The junction had 9 bases not matched to a gene; V was cut back by 5 bases and J by 10 bases. The length of the CDR3 is 13 residues. CDR1 and CDR2 from the germline V gene are DFQATT and SNEGSKA (reference sequence).

The chain has TRBV23-1 and TRBJ2-5; D is undetermined. TRBV23-1 is reported as an ORF; its role is uncertain. CDR3 length: 13 residues. The V and J ends lost 6 bases and 6 bases respectively, with 14 bases between them. The CDR3 DNA sequence: TGCGCCAGCAGACCTATCCTCGACCAGACCCAGTACTTC. Its translation is CASRPILDQTQYF.

The chain recombines TRBV4-3 with TRBJ1-2; D is unresolved. This CDR3 contains 15 residues. Trimming stripped 0 bases from V and 1 base from J, with 9 bases between. Germline V gene data show CDR1 as LGHNA and CDR2 as YSLEER. The DNA for the CDR3 is TGCGCCAGCAGCCAAGATCTCAGGAATAACTATGGCTACACCTTC. It codes for CASSQDLRNNYGYTF.

This clonotype appeared many times. CDR3 protein: CASSVTGVGTGELFF. In DNA form, the CDR3 reads TGTGCCAGCAGCGTAACAGGGGTAGGGACCGGGGAGCTGTTTTTT. The V and J genes are TRBV7-2 and TRBJ2-2, with 7 bases lining up with TRBD1. Per the germline V gene, CDR1 is SGHTA and CDR2 is FQGNSA. J gave up 5 bases and V 5 bases, and 8 bases lay outside the gene matches. This CDR3 comprises 15 residues.

This clonotype showed up just once. This chain joins TRBV6-5 and TRBJ2-7, with D hard to call. Per germline, CDR1 MNHEY and CDR2 SVGAGI. Trimming took off 2 bases at V and 2 bases at J, with 13 bases between the two ends. This CDR3 comprises 15 residues. The CDR3 sequence: CASSYEGPSTYEQYF. CDR3 nucleotides: TGTGCCAGCAGTTACGAAGGACCGTCGACCTACGAGCAGTACTTC.

This clonotype was recorded at least ten times. V and J are TRBV7-6 and TRBJ2-2; TRBD2 matches at 11 bases. In germline, CDR1 is SGHVS, CDR2 FNYEAQ. The CDR3 has 19 residues. Trimming took 2 bases from V and 4 from J; bases not matched to a gene: 12. The CDR3 nucleotides are TGTGCCAGCAGCTTAACCGGGACTAGCGGCCAATATGGCACCGGGGAGCTGTTTTTT. Its protein is CASSLTGTSGQYGTGELFF.

This chain links TRBV12-5 with TRBJ2-1; unclear D gene. This CDR3 region has 16 residues. Germline values: CDR1 LGHNT, CDR2 FRNRAP. The V end lost 2 bases, the J end lost 4 bases, and 15 bases lay between the germline ends. The CDR3 DNA is TGTGCTAGTGGTTTGCGGTTCCCCGATCAATACAATGAGCAGTTCTTC. Translation gives CASGLRFPDQYNEQFF.

This clonotype occurred a few times. The rearrangement joins TRBV27 to TRBJ1-4, with D maybe TRBD1 (6 bases). Trimming pared 2 bases from V and 6 bases from J, leaving 10 bases between. Germline V lookup: CDR1 MNHEY, CDR2 SMNVEV (reference sequence). CDR3 length: 14 amino acids. The CDR3 spells CASSLGGGDEKLFF. The CDR3 DNA reads TGTGCCAGCAGTTTAGGGGGCGGAGATGAAAAACTGTTTTTT.

The rearrangement uses TRBV6-2 or TRBV6-3 and TRBJ2-5, with a tentative D call TRBD2 (6 bases). From germline, CDR1 is MNHEY and CDR2 SVGEGT. This CDR3 is built from 15 residues. V lost 5 bases and J 2 bases, leaving 15 bases between the germline ends. DNA for the CDR3: TGTGCCAGCAGTCCCCTTGGCGGGGCTCAAGAGACCCAGTACTTC. It translates to CASSPLGGAQETQYF.

This clonotype has more than one count but fewer than ten. The V and J genes are TRBV5-1 and TRBJ2-5, with D possibly matching TRBD2 (5 bases). V was cut by 2 bases and J by 4 bases, with 15 bases left in between. The CDR3 has 15 amino acids. Germline V lookup: CDR1 SGHRS, CDR2 YFSETQ. The CDR3: CASSFAGTRGETQYF. For the CDR3, the DNA is TGCGCCAGCAGCTTTGCCGGCACCCGGGGAGAGACCCAGTACTTC.

About this clonotype itself: The germline gene is not matched at one end of the junction; a read error may be the cause. The chain employs TRBV20-1 and TRBJ2-5, with TRBD2 identical over 8 bases. This CDR3 spans 17 amino acids. CDR1 and CDR2 (germline): DFQATT, SNEGSKA (reference sequence). In DNA form, the CDR3 reads TGCTGTGCTAGAGATGGGGGGATCAGCGGGAGAGGAGAGACCCAGTACTTC. It codes for CCARDGGISGRGETQYF.

This clonotype came up a few times. The rearrangement links TRBV7-2 to TRBJ2-7, with D perhaps TRBD2 (7 bases). Germline lookup yields CDR1 SGHTA and CDR2 FQGNSA. Deletions cut 5 bases from V and 2 bases from J, with 13 bases between. The CDR3 length is 14 residues. As DNA, the CDR3 is TGTGCCAGCAGCCCAGGGGACTACACCTACGAGCAGTACTTC. This gives the protein CASSPGDYTYEQYF. Using reference TRBV7-2 and TRBJ2-7 for the parts outside the CDR3, the full variable domain is GAGVSQSPSNKVTEKGKDVELRCDPISGHTALYWYRQSLGQGLEFLIYFQGNSAPDKSGLPSDRFSAERTGGSVSTLTIQRTQQEDSAVYLCASSPGDYTYEQYFGPGTRLTVT.

This clonotype was seen just once. One end of the junction fails to match germline, which may point to a read error. The V and J genes are TRBV9 and TRBJ2-1; TRBD1 aligns across 8 bases. Germline values: CDR1 SGDLS, CDR2 YYNGEE. The CDR3 spans 14 residues. The CDR3 loop is CASSADRGAGEQLF. The CDR3, as DNA: TGTGCCAGCAGCGCAGACAGGGGTGCAGGAGAGCAGCTCTTC.

This clonotype was seen more than once but under ten times. V and J are TRBV7-2 and TRBJ2-1, with D perhaps TRBD1 (5 bases). The CDR3 has 15 amino acids. V was cut by 1 base and J by 3 bases, with 10 bases left in between. Looked up from germline, CDR1 is SGHTA and CDR2 is FQGNSA. The CDR3 region is CASSLGWGIYNEQFF. CDR3 DNA sequence: TGTGCCAGCAGCTTAGGGTGGGGCATCTACAATGAGCAGTTCTTC.

There are a few counts of this clonotype. The CDR3 loop is CASSPTSGYTYEQYF. Here the CDR3 DNA reads TGTGCCAGCAGCCCGACTAGCGGTTATACCTACGAGCAGTACTTC. The chain recombines TRBV3-1 with TRBJ2-7; 9 nucleotides line up with TRBD2. Germline assignment: CDR1 LGHDT and CDR2 YNNKEL (reference sequence). This CDR3 is 15 amino acids long. V shed 4 bases and J 2 bases; nucleotides not matched to a gene: 6.

The table lists this clonotype with a few counts. This chain joins TRBV11-1 and TRBJ2-5; D may match TRBD1 or TRBD2 (5 bases each). The germline V gene encodes CDR1 SGHAT and CDR2 FQDESV (reference sequence). The length of the CDR3 is 16 residues. The V end lost 2 bases, the J end lost 5 bases, and 18 bases lay between the germline ends. CDR3 in amino acids: CASSLWGTGLDETQYF. The CDR3, as DNA: TGTGCCAGCAGCTTATGGGGGACGGGGTTGGACGAGACCCAGTACTTC.

This clonotype was detected a few times. The V and J genes are TRBV20-1 and TRBJ2-1, with 7 positions matching TRBD1. This CDR3 is built from 13 residues. Losses at the gene ends were 4 bases for V and 3 bases for J; bases not matched to a gene: 3. Per the germline V gene, CDR1 is DFQATT and CDR2 is SNEGSKA (reference sequence). The CDR3 protein is CSAIDRDYNEQFF. Here the CDR3 DNA reads TGCAGTGCTATCGACAGGGACTACAATGAGCAGTTCTTC.

This clonotype was observed a few times. The rearrangement joins TRBV7-8 to TRBJ2-2; 7 bases line up with TRBD2. Germline V gene data show CDR1 as SGHVS and CDR2 as FQNEAQ. The CDR3 is 16 amino acids. Trimming at V came to 3 bases and at J to 0 bases, leaving 4 bases not matched to a gene. This chain's CDR3 is CASSFTGGTNTGELFF. Written as DNA, the CDR3 is TGTGCCAGCAGCTTCACGGGGGGTACGAACACCGGGGAGCTGTTTTTT.